The rows below give T cell receptor beta chains drawn from one sample of a study of cytomegalovirus exposure and HLA in healthy donors. Profiled with immunoSEQ multiplex PCR; TCRdb holds only in-frame clones, not every one. The table includes approximately 140,000 clones, around 86% detected once. The sequencing sample was made of PBMCs. The origin of the receptors is a man aged 18 to 30 in good health and CMV-seropositive. The CDR3 runs from the conserved cysteine through the conserved F or W. The D gene is left open where the match is weak. Clone size is not always given. Where it is, it says once, few, many or a class for expanded clones.

TRBV12-2	NA	TRBJ2-5	NA	CASRLEELAGIGVETQYF	TGTGCAAGTCGCTTAGAAGAACTAGCGGGAATAGGGGTAGAGACCCAGTACTTC
TRBV12-5	NA	TRBJ2-7	NA	CASGLLPGVYEQYF	TGTGCTAGTGGTTTGCTCCCGGGGGTTTACGAGCAGTACTTC
TRBV18	TRBD1	TRBJ2-3	NA	CASSHDRVDTQYF	TGTGCCAGCTCACACGACAGGGTGGATACGCAGTATTTT
TRBV27	TRBD2	TRBJ2-3	once	CASSLRLARADTQYF	TGTGCCAGCAGTCTCAGACTAGCTCGCGCAGATACGCAGTATTTT
TRBV11-2	NA	TRBJ2-2	NA	CASSPSRGTRTGELFF	TGTGCCAGCAGCCCGTCTAGGGGGACCCGCACCGGGGAGCTGTTTTTT
TRBV6-5	NA	TRBJ1-4	NA	CASSYRGGEKLFF	TGTGCCAGCAGTTACCGGGGGGGCGAAAAACTGTTTTTT
TRBV10-3	TRBD2	TRBJ2-3	NA	CAISESLAGVADTQYF	TGTGCCATCAGTGAGTCACTAGCGGGAGTCGCAGATACGCAGTATTTT
TRBV10-3	TRBD2	TRBJ2-1	NA	CAISYSIAGGPDEQFF	TGTGCCATCAGTTATAGTATAGCGGGAGGGCCCGATGAGCAGTTCTTC
TRBV11-3	NA	TRBJ2-7	NA	CASSLTGVSYEQYF	TGTGCCAGCAGCTTGACAGGAGTCTCCTACGAGCAGTACTTC
TRBV6-1	NA	TRBJ1-2	NA	CASTDADGYTF	TGTGCCAGCACTGACGCAGATGGCTACACCTTC
TRBV5-1	NA	TRBJ1-2	NA	CASSAMTGGSGYTF	TGCGCCAGCAGCGCTATGACGGGGGGCTCTGGCTACACCTTC
TRBV27	TRBD1	TRBJ2-7	NA	CASSRQGGLYEQYF	TGTGCCAGCAGCCGACAGGGGGGTCTCTACGAGCAGTACTTC
TRBV5-4	TRBD1	TRBJ1-2	NA	CASSPDRVRGYTF	TGTGCCAGCAGCCCGGACAGGGTCCGCGGCTACACCTTC
TRBV5-1	NA	TRBJ2-7	NA	CASSLGGTSSYEQYF	TGCGCCAGCAGCTTGGGTGGGACTTCCTCCTACGAGCAGTACTTC
TRBV27	TRBD1	TRBJ2-2	NA	CASSLSDHDRDRNTGELFF	TGTGCCAGCAGTTTATCGGATCATGACCGGGACAGGAACACCGGGGAGCTGTTTTTT
TRBV5-1	TRBD2	TRBJ2-3	once	CASSLARASGRPSPFTDTQYF	TGCGCCAGCAGCTTGGCCAGGGCTAGCGGGAGGCCGTCACCCTTCACAGATACGCAGTATTTT
TRBV19	NA	TRBJ1-5	NA	CASSKGGAGSGQPQHF	TGTGCCAGTAGTAAGGGAGGGGCAGGGTCCGGACAGCCCCAGCATTTT
TRBV25-1	TRBD1	TRBJ1-2	NA	CASSLRDRTYGYTF	TGTGCCAGCAGTCTGCGGGACAGGACCTATGGCTACACCTTC
TRBV6-1	TRBD2	TRBJ2-4	NA	CASSEGWRESGKNIQYF	TGTGCCAGCAGTGAAGGGTGGCGGGAGTCGGGCAAAAACATTCAGTACTTC
TRBV4-1	NA	TRBJ1-2	few	CASSQAFSEGYGYTF	TGCGCCAGCAGCCAAGCTTTCTCCGAGGGCTATGGCTACACCTTC
TRBV7-9	TRBD1	TRBJ1-3	NA	CASSQGEVRNTIYF	TGTGCCAGCAGTCAGGGGGAGGTACGAAACACCATATATTTT
TRBV27	NA	TRBJ2-5	once	CASSLGTRVGETQYF	TGTGCCAGCAGTTTAGGGACACGGGTCGGAGAGACCCAGTACTTC
TRBV5-4	TRBD1	TRBJ1-1	NA	CASSLDRANTEAFF	TGTGCCAGCAGCTTAGACAGGGCGAACACTGAAGCTTTCTTT
TRBV10-3	NA	TRBJ1-6	few	CAIRDTTNSPLHF	TGTGCCATCAGGGACACGACGAATTCACCCCTCCACTTT
TRBV9	TRBD2	TRBJ2-5	NA	CASSGGLAEETQYF	TGTGCCAGCAGCGGCGGACTAGCGGAAGAGACCCAGTACTTC
TRBV19	TRBD1	TRBJ2-5	NA	CASTHRQGSQETQYF	TGTGCCAGTACGCACCGACAGGGGTCCCAAGAGACCCAGTACTTC
TRBV6-6	NA	TRBJ1-2	once	CASRSTGRLVYGYTF	TGTGCCAGCAGAAGTACAGGGCGGTTGGTCTATGGCTACACCTTC
TRBV30	TRBD1	TRBJ2-7	NA	CAWSADRVREQYF	TGTGCCTGGAGTGCAGACAGGGTTCGCGAGCAGTACTTC
TRBV27	TRBD2	TRBJ2-3	NA	CASSPRGGGYTDTQYF	TGTGCCAGCAGTCCGCGGGGGGGCGGATATACAGATACGCAGTATTTT
TRBV30	TRBD1	TRBJ1-4	few	CAWSADRAGGEKLFF	TGTGCCTGGAGCGCTGACAGGGCCGGAGGGGAAAAACTGTTTTTT
TRBV19	TRBD1	TRBJ2-7	NA	CASSITGGVSYEQYF	TGTGCCAGTAGTATTACAGGGGGTGTCTCCTACGAGCAGTACTTC
TRBV20-1	TRBD1	TRBJ2-1	NA	CKGARGNEQFF	TGCAAGGGGGCGAGAGGCAATGAGCAGTTCTTC
TRBV5-4	NA	TRBJ2-5	NA	CASSSTRGLQETQYF	TGTGCCAGCAGCTCGACGCGGGGGCTCCAAGAGACCCAGTACTTC
TRBV4-2	NA	TRBJ2-7	NA	CASSQETGSSYEQYF	TGTGCCAGCAGCCAAGAGACGGGGAGCTCCTACGAGCAGTACTTC
TRBV30	NA	TRBJ1-2	once	CAWSASRGYTF	TGTGCCTGGAGCGCGTCTAGAGGCTACACCTTC
TRBV10-3	NA	TRBJ1-4	NA	CAISESKDRKREKLFF	TGTGCCATCAGTGAGTCGAAAGACAGGAAACGGGAAAAACTGTTTTTT
TRBV30	NA	TRBJ2-7	NA	CAWSGGWGVEQQPLVSYEQYF	TGTGCCTGGAGTGGGGGGTGGGGGGTAGAGCAACAACCACTCGTCTCCTACGAGCAGTACTTC
TRBV4-1	TRBD2	TRBJ2-2	NA	CASSQELAGYTGELFF	TGCGCCAGCAGCCAAGAACTAGCGGGGTACACCGGGGAGCTGTTTTTT
TRBV5-1	NA	TRBJ1-1	NA	CASSSQGHTEAFF	TGCGCCAGCAGCTCCCAGGGTCACACTGAAGCTTTCTTT
TRBV29-1	NA	TRBJ2-5	NA	CSTRQPQETQYF	TGCAGCACCCGACAGCCTCAAGAGACCCAGTACTTC
TRBV5-1	NA	TRBJ1-1	NA	CASSPTEHTEAFF	TGCGCCAGCAGCCCGACTGAACACACTGAAGCTTTCTTT
TRBV2	NA	TRBJ1-1	NA	CASSRVPEAFF	TGTGCCAGCAGCCGCGTTCCTGAAGCTTTCTTT
TRBV12-5	NA	TRBJ2-1	NA	CASAPSLAGLSYNEQFF	TGTGCTAGTGCTCCGTCCCTAGCCGGGCTGAGCTACAATGAGCAGTTCTTC
TRBV2	NA	TRBJ2-1	NA	CASSDAGYNEQFF	TGTGCCAGCAGTGACGCAGGGTACAATGAGCAGTTCTTC
TRBV6-1	TRBD1	TRBJ1-1	once	CASREDRGTEAFF	TGTGCCAGCAGGGAGGACAGGGGCACTGAAGCTTTCTTT
TRBV2	TRBD2	TRBJ2-1	once	CASPILASPYNEQFF	TGTGCCAGCCCGATACTAGCGTCACCCTACAATGAGCAGTTCTTC
TRBV2	TRBD1	TRBJ2-3	few	CASSESRQGADTQYF	TGTGCCAGCAGTGAATCCCGTCAGGGGGCAGATACGCAGTATTTT
TRBV11-2	NA	TRBJ1-2	NA	CASGRVSHYGYTF	TGTGCCAGCGGCAGGGTTAGTCACTATGGCTACACCTTC
TRBV2	NA	TRBJ1-2	NA	CASTPNSPNYGYTF	TGTGCCAGCACCCCGAACAGTCCTAACTATGGCTACACCTTC
TRBV5-1	NA	TRBJ1-5	NA	CASSFKGEQPQHF	TGCGCCAGCAGCTTCAAGGGGGAACAGCCCCAGCATTTT
TRBV25-1	NA	TRBJ2-1	NA	CASTPSIGGSYNEQFF	TGTGCCAGCACCCCGAGTATAGGGGGCTCCTACAATGAGCAGTTCTTC
TRBV2	NA	TRBJ2-5	once	CASSARETQYF	TGTGCCAGCAGTGCCCGGGAGACCCAGTACTTC
TRBV7-9	NA	TRBJ1-1	NA	CASSLRQENTEAFF	TGTGCCAGCAGCTTACGACAGGAGAACACTGAAGCTTTCTTT
TRBV5-4	NA	TRBJ1-1	NA	CASSGRSGGPLNTEAFF	TGTGCCAGCAGCGGGAGAAGTGGAGGGCCCCTGAACACTGAAGCTTTCTTT